The 16 T cell receptor beta chains below were found in one sample sequenced in a study of blood T cell repertoires in COVID-19 (dated by TCRdb to 2018 to 2021). The library was generated by the immunoSEQ multiplex PCR assay. TCRdb stores this immuneACCESS table with in-frame sequences only. Part of the clones is absent; in the studies checked, under half of the shortfall reflects unresolved V genes, and no reason is known for the rest. The sample table records 150,000 to 200,000 clones; more than 75% of these occur just once. Together, the top ten hold roughly 3% of the sample. Source material: peripheral blood. All receptors come from a man aged 65 to 85 with acute or convalescent COVID-19.

The table lists this clone with a count of one. V usage is TRBV6-5 and J usage is TRBJ2-7; TRBD2 matches 7 bases. The germline gives CDR1 MNHEY, CDR2 SVGAGI. The CDR3 spans 14 residues. The V segment lost 7 bases and the J segment 0 bases; nucleotides outside the gene matches: 6. The DNA for the CDR3 is TGTGCCAGCACTAGCGGCTTCAGCTCCTACGAGCAGTACTTC. It yields the protein CASTSGFSSYEQYF.

The chain couples TRBV27 to TRBJ2-7; 7 nucleotides agree with TRBD2. There are 14 residues in the CDR3. The V gene end was trimmed by 1 base and the J gene end by 2 bases; junction bases not matched to a gene: 2. CDR1 and CDR2 from the germline V gene are MNHEY and SMNVEV (reference sequence). The CDR3: CASSLYRGAYEQYF. The CDR3 DNA is TGTGCCAGCAGTTTATACCGGGGGGCCTACGAGCAGTACTTC.

The rearrangement uses TRBV11-3 and TRBJ2-2; a possible D gene is TRBD1 (5 bases). In germline, CDR1 is SGHNT, CDR2 YENEEA. V dropped 3 bases and J dropped 5 bases, with 7 bases sitting between them. The CDR3 is 13 residues long. The CDR3: CASSFSGTGELFF. The CDR3 DNA is TGTGCCAGCAGCTTCTCAGGGACCGGGGAGCTGTTTTTT. The variable domain in full, with the rest retrieved from reference TRBV11-3 and TRBJ2-2, is EAGVVQSPRYKIIEKKQPVAFWCNPISGHNTLYWYLQNLGQGPELLIRYENEEAVDDSQLPKDRFSAERLKGVDSTLKIQPAELGDSAVYLCASSFSGTGELFFGEGSRLTVL.

The chain recombines TRBV2 with TRBJ1-2; D may be TRBD1 (6 bases). Trimming pared 4 bases from V and 1 base from J, leaving 13 bases between. This CDR3 is built from 15 residues. Looked up from germline, CDR1 is SNHLY and CDR2 is FYNNEI. The CDR3 nucleotides read TGTGCCAGCAGTGCCCGACAGGCCCATAACTATGGCTACACCTTC. This gives the protein CASSARQAHNYGYTF.

This clone was seen a single time. V gene TRBV18 combines with J gene TRBJ2-3; a weak D match, TRBD1 (5 bases). The CDR3 spans 16 residues. Germline CDR1 is KGHSH and CDR2 is LQKENI. The V end lost 6 bases, the J end lost 0 bases, and 16 bases lay between the germline ends. CDR3 sequence: CASSRYRSTSTDTQYF. As DNA, the CDR3 is TGTGCCAGCTCTCGCTACAGGAGTACTAGCACAGATACGCAGTATTTT.

This chain connects TRBV6-5 to TRBJ1-2, with unresolved D. Per the germline V gene, CDR1 is MNHEY and CDR2 is SVGAGI. Between the trimmed V and J ends, which lost 0 bases and 0 bases, there was a span of 5 bases. The CDR3 has 14 amino acids. This CDR3 is CASSYSRSNYGYTF. The CDR3 DNA reads TGTGCCAGCAGTTACTCGCGCTCTAACTATGGCTACACCTTC.

The chain employs TRBV6-6 and TRBJ2-1; D gene ambiguous. Between the trimmed V and J ends, which lost 7 bases and 4 bases, there was a span of 14 bases. The germline CDR1 and CDR2 sequences are MNHNY and SVGAGI (reference sequence). The CDR3 consists of 14 residues. DNA of the CDR3: TGTGCCAGCACCTATTCTCGGGTTTACAATGAGCAGTTCTTC. Translation: CASTYSRVYNEQFF.

This clone was seen a few times. The rearrangement joins TRBV6-1 to TRBJ1-2, with D hard to call. The length of the CDR3 is 13 residues. V was pared by 2 bases and J by 5 bases, with 9 bases between. CDR1 and CDR2 (germline): MNHNS, SASEGT. The CDR3 DNA follows: TGTGCCAGCAGTGAATTTTTGCGTTATGGCTACACCTTC. Its translation: CASSEFLRYGYTF.

The V and J genes are TRBV28 and TRBJ1-6; unclear D gene. The germline V gene encodes CDR1 MDHEN and CDR2 SYDVKM. Trimming pared 6 bases from V and 9 bases from J, leaving 15 bases between. The CDR3 has 14 residues. Here the CDR3 DNA reads TGTGCCAGCAGCTCTAATTCACCTCCTTCACCCCTCCACTTT. This codes for CASSSNSPPSPLHF.

The gene calls are TRBV2 and TRBJ2-7; 10 nucleotides agree with TRBD2. Trimming took 6 bases from V and 6 from J; bases not matched to a gene: 14. This CDR3 is 16 amino acids long. Looked up from germline, CDR1 is SNHLY and CDR2 is FYNNEI. The CDR3 DNA reads TGTGCCAGCAGGGGACTAGCGCGCAGAGGGAAAGGCGAGCAGTACTTC. This sequence encodes CASRGLARRGKGEQYF.

The sample holds one count of this clone. This chain uses TRBV24-1 with TRBJ2-1; TRBD2 matches at 11 bases. Germline values: CDR1 KGHDR, CDR2 SFDVKD. The CDR3 loop spans 15 amino acids. With 6 bases clipped from V and 6 bases from J, the junction kept 6 bases outside the gene matches. The CDR3 region has the DNA TGTGCCACCAGTTCAGGGCTAGCGGGAGGCAATGAGCAGTTCTTC. As protein: CATSSGLAGGNEQFF.

V and J are TRBV6-5 and TRBJ1-6; D not certain. CDR3 length equals 12 residues. The V end was cut by 2 bases, the J end by 9 bases, with 5 bases between. Per germline, CDR1 MNHEY and CDR2 SVGAGI. The CDR3 here is CASSYPGSPLHF. The CDR3 DNA is TGTGCCAGCAGTTACCCGGGTTCACCCCTCCACTTT.

The rearrangement uses TRBV27 and TRBJ1-5; D is unresolved. The CDR3 is 17 amino acids. Germline CDR1 MNHEY, CDR2 SMNVEV (reference sequence). V lost 4 bases to trimming and J lost 0 bases, with 16 bases between them. The CDR3 here is CASSSPPGNYSNQPQHF. CDR3 in DNA: TGTGCCAGCAGTTCCCCCCCCGGGAATTATAGCAATCAGCCCCAGCATTTT.

The V call is TRBV5-4, the J call TRBJ2-1, with 9 positions matching TRBD2. CDR3 length equals 15 residues. After removal of 4 bases from V and 4 bases from J, the junction contained 6 bases not matched to a gene. Per the germline V gene, CDR1 is SGHNT and CDR2 is YYREEE (reference sequence). CDR3 sequence (DNA): TGTGCCAGCAGCCCAACTAGCGGGCCTTACAATGAGCAGTTCTTC. Its translation: CASSPTSGPYNEQFF.

This chain connects TRBV3-1 (or the pseudogene TRBV3-2) to TRBJ1-6; TRBD1 might be the D (5 bases). Germline V lookup: CDR1 LGHDT, CDR2 YNNKEL (reference sequence). Trimming cost V 3 bases and J 6 bases, with 9 bases left between them. The CDR3 extends over 14 amino acids. CDR3 in amino acids: CASSQRQINSPLHF. Here the CDR3 DNA reads TGTGCCAGCAGCCAGCGACAGATTAATTCACCCCTCCACTTT.

This clone was detected only a few times. The chain links TRBV7-3 to TRBJ2-3; the match to TRBD2 covers 12 bases. Unmatched junction bases numbered 6, after V lost 3 bases and J lost 8 bases. The CDR3 runs 15 residues. Germline assignment: CDR1 SGHTA and CDR2 FQGTGA. In DNA, the CDR3 is TGTGCCAGCAGCTTTTCTAGCGGGAGGGAGAGTACGCAGTATTTT. Its protein is CASSFSSGRESTQYF.